This T cell receptor beta chain was sequenced in a study of human T cells and chemical hapten exposure. Study-level background: Slight differences in pooled library volume were the main source of varying TCR yields across samples.

A few counts support this clonotype. The antigen is not known. Authors' data handling: With a range of about 23,224 to 750,000, the median per sample was 95,638 TCRs. TCRdb used MiXCR to reprocess the 5' RACE reads, holding one entry per CDR3 protein. These V and J calls rely on TCRdb rather than the paper's analysis. The table includes over 70,000 distinct CDR3 sequences, approximately 16% detected once. CDR3 length equals 15 residues. Germline-derived CDR1 and CDR2 are MNHEY and SVGAGI. The V and J ends lost 3 bases and 5 bases, in that order; junction bases with no gene match: 4. Study outcomes and limitations: TCRs above 1 in 1000 frequency did not change with DPC sensitization.

Blood, whole and unfractionated, served as the source for total RNA extraction. The clonotype comes from a female donor in good health. The chain uses TRBV6-5 and TRBJ2-1; 10 bases line up with TRBD2. CDR3 sequence (DNA): TGTGCCAGCAGTTATAGCGGGGGGTCCCACAATGAGCAGTTCTTC. It yields the protein CASSYSGGSHNEQFF.